The sequence of this T cell receptor beta chain was determined in a study of control samples from healthy donors and cancer patients. The CDR3 consists of 14 residues. V was clipped by 4 bases and J by 6 bases, with 12 bases between them. Germline loops: CDR1 SGHTA, CDR2 FQGTGA. Produced via immunoSEQ multiplex PCR; TCRdb's table is partial and in-frame only. Of roughly 150,000 clones in the sample, more than 85% were seen once. Regarding this clone: The same CDR3 can be traced to other DNA sequences in this sample.

The TCR was taken from a man between 45 and 60 years old in good health. The chain combines TRBV7-3 with TRBJ2-2, with a possible D match to TRBD1 (6 bases). The material sequenced was blood. The CDR3 nucleotides are TGTGCCAGCAGCTCAGGGCAGGGGCCCGGGGAGCTGTTTTTT. Translating it yields CASSSGQGPGELFF. Variable domain in full (rest from reference TRBV7-3 and TRBJ2-2): GAGVSQTPSNKVTEKGKYVELRCDPISGHTALYWYRQSLGQGPEFLIYFQGTGAADDSGLPNDRFFAVRPEGSVSTLKIQRTERGDSAVYLCASSSGQGPGELFFGEGSRLTVL.